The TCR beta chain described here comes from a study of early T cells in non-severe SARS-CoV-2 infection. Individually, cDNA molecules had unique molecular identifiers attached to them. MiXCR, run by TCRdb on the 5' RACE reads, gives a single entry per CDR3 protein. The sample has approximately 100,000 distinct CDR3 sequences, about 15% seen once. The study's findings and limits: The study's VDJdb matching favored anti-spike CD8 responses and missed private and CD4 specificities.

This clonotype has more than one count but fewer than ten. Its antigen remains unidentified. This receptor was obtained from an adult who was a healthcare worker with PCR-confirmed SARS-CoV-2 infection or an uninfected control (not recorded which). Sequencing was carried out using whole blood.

CDR3 amino acids: CSVVPGGLYNEQFF. The CDR3 bases are TGCAGCGTTGTTCCGGGGGGCCTTTACAATGAGCAGTTCTTC. This rearrangement joins TRBV29-1 to TRBJ2-1; a possible D gene is TRBD2 (7 bases). V gave up 4 bases and J gave up 4 bases, with 14 bases separating them. Germline V lookup: CDR1 SQVTM, CDR2 ANQGSEA. The CDR3 covers 14 residues.